The 28 T cell receptor beta chains given below trace back to one sample, sequenced in a study of shared clonotypes between healthy human individuals. Repertoires were generated with immunoSEQ multiplex PCR, while TCRdb's copy carries only in-frame clones and drops some. The sample gives roughly 380,000 clones, 96% of which show up once; 0.32% is in the top ten. Sample: memory CD8+ T cells sorted from blood. Regarding subset: CD45RO+ cells pooled with CCR7-negative TemRA cells. These TCRs come from a man aged 30 to 45 in good health.

The chain joins TRBV27 to TRBJ1-2; TRBD1 aligns across 8 bases. From germline, CDR1 is MNHEY and CDR2 SMNVEV (reference sequence). Unmatched junction bases numbered 1, after V lost 3 bases and J lost 4 bases. The CDR3 extends over 13 amino acids. CDR3 residues: CASSFGTGYGYTF. Written as DNA, the CDR3 is TGTGCCAGCAGTTTCGGGACAGGCTATGGCTACACCTTC.

The chain has TRBV14 and TRBJ2-1, with a possible D match to TRBD2 (5 bases). Trimming pared 1 base from V and 9 bases from J, leaving 10 bases between. The germline gives CDR1 SGHDN, CDR2 FVKESK. The CDR3 totals 13 residues. The DNA of the CDR3 is TGTGCCAGCAGCCAAGGTCCTCTAGCTGAGCAGTTCTTC. As protein: CASSQGPLAEQFF.

V usage is TRBV4-1 and J usage is TRBJ2-7; 8 nucleotides align to TRBD2. V gave up 3 bases and J gave up 0 bases; unmatched junction bases: 4. Germline V lookup: CDR1 MGHRA, CDR2 YSYEKL. This CDR3 contains 15 residues. The CDR3 protein is CASSQTGTSSYEQYF. CDR3 DNA: TGCGCCAGCAGCCAGACCGGGACTAGCTCCTACGAGCAGTACTTC.

CDR3 protein: CASRDSNQPQHF. CDR3 nucleotide sequence: TGTGCCAGCCGGGACAGCAATCAGCCCCAGCATTTT. The gene calls are TRBV18 and TRBJ1-5; possibly TRBD1 for D (5 bases). Per the germline V gene, CDR1 is KGHSH and CDR2 is LQKENI. This CDR3 is 12 amino acids long. The ends were cut back, 8 bases at V and 1 base at J, with 6 bases in the middle.

The V call is TRBV10-3, the J call TRBJ2-1; D is undetermined. Trimming left V 5 bases short and J 5 bases short, with 10 bases between. Per the germline V gene, CDR1 is ENHRY and CDR2 is SYGVKD. The CDR3 has 13 amino acids. The CDR3 region is CAISNRYHNEQFF. The CDR3 DNA reads TGTGCCATCAGTAACAGATACCACAATGAGCAGTTCTTC.

This chain uses TRBV6-1 with TRBJ2-1, with D possibly being TRBD2 (5 bases). Trimming cost V 10 bases and J 0 bases, with 16 bases left between them. This CDR3 region has 15 residues. CDR1 is MNHNS, CDR2 SASEGT, per germline. CDR3 nucleotide sequence: TGTGCCAACTCACCCTATAGCGCCTCCTACAATGAGCAGTTCTTC. It is translated as CANSPYSASYNEQFF.

J is TRBJ1-2 and V is TRBV5-6; 9 bases align to TRBD1. The germline V gene has CDR1 SGHDT and CDR2 YYEEEE. This CDR3 spans 13 amino acids. J gave up 7 bases and V 4 bases, and 5 bases lay outside the gene matches. This CDR3 reads CASSPGQGSGYTF. The CDR3 DNA sequence: TGTGCCAGCAGCCCCGGACAGGGGAGTGGCTACACCTTC.

CDR3 protein: CASSLDFRGPDTQYF. In nucleotides, the CDR3 is TGTGCCAGCAGCTTAGATTTCAGGGGCCCAGATACGCAGTATTTT. This chain links TRBV11-2 with TRBJ2-3, with a tentative D call TRBD1 (6 bases). The CDR3 consists of 15 residues. Germline V CDR1 and CDR2: SGHAT, FQNNGV. Trimming stripped 0 bases from V and 4 bases from J, with 11 bases between.

The chain employs TRBV5-1 and TRBJ2-7; TRBD1 matches at 7 bases. Per the germline V gene, CDR1 is SGHRS and CDR2 is YFSETQ. Losses at the gene ends were 6 bases for V and 1 base for J; bases not matched to a gene: 7. The length of the CDR3 is 14 residues. The CDR3 DNA follows: TGCGCCAGCACCCTACAGACAGGGTCCTACGAGCAGTACTTC. Translated, it gives CASTLQTGSYEQYF.

CDR3 DNA sequence: TGTGCCAGCAGCGTACCCGAGACTTGGGACAGTCTCACAGATACGCAGTATTTT. Translating it yields CASSVPETWDSLTDTQYF. J is TRBJ2-3 and V is TRBV9; TRBD1 matches 7 bases. The CDR3 contains 18 residues. In germline, CDR1 is SGDLS, CDR2 YYNGEE. The V segment lost 1 base and the J segment 2 bases; nucleotides outside the gene matches: 13.

This chain connects TRBV2 to TRBJ2-3, with 11 bases that match TRBD2. Germline CDR1 reads SNHLY; CDR2 reads FYNNEI. V dropped 6 bases and J dropped 5; count of bases not matched to a gene: 10. The CDR3 sequence is 16 residues long. The CDR3 DNA is TGTGCCAGCAGCCCCCCGGGTCTAGCGGGGGGAGATACGCAGTATTTT. Its protein product is CASSPPGLAGGDTQYF.

Note on this clone: The same CDR3 is also encoded by other DNA sequences in this sample. The chain combines TRBV18 with TRBJ2-5, with D unresolved. This CDR3 spans 13 amino acids. V lost 3 bases and J lost 0, with 5 bases in between. The germline V gene has CDR1 KGHSH and CDR2 LQKENI. The DNA for the CDR3 is TGTGCCAGCTCACCGGGGTACCAAGAGACCCAGTACTTC. It codes for CASSPGYQETQYF.

V gene TRBV7-6 combines with J gene TRBJ2-2; 7 bases fit TRBD2. J lost 1 base, V lost 2 bases, and 16 bases had no gene match. The CDR3 is made up of 20 amino acids. Looked up from germline, CDR1 is SGHVS and CDR2 is FNYEAQ. The CDR3 region has the DNA TGTGCCAGCAGCTTAAGCCCGGACCGGGGAGGGAGGGAGAACACCGGGGAGCTGTTTTTT. Protein: CASSLSPDRGGRENTGELFF. Full variable domain (missing parts from reference TRBV7-6 and TRBJ2-2): GAGVSQSPRYKVTKRGQDVALRCDPISGHVSLYWYRQALGQGPEFLTYFNYEAQQDKSGLPNDRFSAERPEGSISTLTIQRTEQRDSAMYRCASSLSPDRGGRENTGELFFGEGSRLTVL.

The genes are TRBV7-9 and TRBJ2-1; D gene uncertain. The V end lost 5 bases, the J end lost 4 bases, and 12 bases lay between the germline ends. Germline assignment: CDR1 SEHNR and CDR2 FQNEAQ (reference sequence). The CDR3 contains 14 residues. CDR3 protein: CASSLVPTYNEQFF. CDR3 in DNA: TGTGCCAGCAGCCTAGTACCGACTTACAATGAGCAGTTCTTC.

The chain couples TRBV7-9 to TRBJ2-1; D call uncertain. The CDR3 totals 12 residues. Deletions cut 0 bases from V and 15 bases from J, with 12 bases between. Per germline, CDR1 SEHNR and CDR2 FQNEAQ (reference sequence). For the CDR3, the DNA is TGTGCCAGCAGCTTAGCGATCTCGGATCCGTTCTTC. Translating gives CASSLAISDPFF. The complete variable domain, with remaining parts taken from reference TRBV7-9 and TRBJ2-1, reads DTGVSQNPRHKITKRGQNVTFRCDPISEHNRLYWYRQTLGQGPEFLTYFQNEAQLEKSRLLSDRFSAERPKGSFSTLEIQRTEQGDSAMYLCASSLAISDPFFGPGTRLTVL.

The chain carries TRBV10-3 and TRBJ2-7, with 16 bases fitting TRBD2. CDR1 and CDR2 (germline): ENHRY, SYGVKD. J gave up 6 bases and V 2 bases, and 1 base lay outside the gene matches. CDR3 length equals 15 residues. CDR3 in amino acids: CAISEGTSGRGEQYF. CDR3 nucleotide sequence: TGTGCCATCAGTGAGGGGACTAGCGGGAGGGGCGAGCAGTACTTC.

This clone was found once. The rearrangement uses TRBV5-1 and TRBJ2-7; no clear D gene. This CDR3 is built from 15 residues. Trimming cost V 0 bases and J 6 bases, with 16 bases left between them. Looked up from germline, CDR1 is SGHRS and CDR2 is YFSETQ. The CDR3 reads CASSLGGSTDREQYF. Written as DNA, the CDR3 is TGCGCCAGCAGCTTGGGAGGTTCCACGGATCGCGAGCAGTACTTC.

The CDR3 protein is CASSLPRELAGELFF. Written as DNA, the CDR3 is TGTGCCAGCAGCCTCCCGAGGGAGTTAGCCGGGGAGCTGTTTTTT. This sequence joins TRBV21-1 and TRBJ2-2; whether TRBD2, the table's D call, matches the DNA was not checked. TRBV21-1 is listed as a pseudogene. This CDR3 spans 15 amino acids.

The V call is TRBV11-2, the J call TRBJ2-1; 10 nucleotides align to TRBD2. V dropped 2 bases and J dropped 8; count of bases not matched to a gene: 9. CDR1 is SGHAT and CDR2 is FQNNGV in the germline V gene. The CDR3 loop spans 16 amino acids. The CDR3, as DNA: TGTGCCAGCAGCTTACGACTAGCGGGTTCCAGCCATGAGCAGTTCTTC. It is translated as CASSLRLAGSSHEQFF.

The chain combines TRBV10-3 with TRBJ2-3; tentative D call: TRBD2 (6 bases). Germline CDR1 reads ENHRY; CDR2 reads SYGVKD. CDR3 length: 16 residues. V was shortened by 4 bases and J by 2 bases, with 16 bases between the two germline ends. This CDR3 is CAISGREPTHTDTQYF. CDR3 coding DNA: TGTGCCATCAGTGGACGGGAGCCAACACACACAGATACGCAGTATTTT.

The chain is built from TRBV14 and TRBJ2-2; no clear D. V was trimmed by 1 base and J by 5 bases, leaving 8 bases between them. Germline V lookup: CDR1 SGHDN, CDR2 FVKESK. The CDR3 loop spans 14 amino acids. The CDR3 sequence is CASSQALRTGELFF. CDR3 nucleotide sequence: TGTGCCAGCAGCCAAGCCTTGAGGACCGGGGAGCTGTTTTTT.

CDR3: CASSPERAREQYF. The DNA of the CDR3 is TGTGCCAGCTCACCGGAAAGGGCGAGGGAGCAGTACTTC. The J gene is TRBJ2-7, the V gene TRBV18; D gene unclear. The V gene's germline CDR1 is KGHSH and CDR2 LQKENI. The germline V and J ends were trimmed by 3 bases and 7 bases, with 13 bases remaining between them. The CDR3 loop spans 13 amino acids.

The rearrangement links TRBV30 to TRBJ2-4; 8 nucleotides agree with TRBD1. Per germline, CDR1 GTSNPN and CDR2 SVGIG (reference sequence). This CDR3 spans 12 amino acids. V trimming: 4 bases; J trimming: 5 bases; junction bases outside the gene matches: 1. The CDR3 nucleotides are TGTGCCTGGAACAGGGGGGAAAACATTCAGTACTTC. It specifies CAWNRGENIQYF.

The V call is TRBV28, the J call TRBJ1-5, with TRBD1 as a possible D gene (5 bases). With 1 base removed from V and 2 bases from J, the gap between germline ends came to 12 bases. The CDR3 consists of 16 residues. Germline lookup yields CDR1 MDHEN and CDR2 SYDVKM. CDR3 bases: TGTGCCAGCAGTTTATTTTCGATAGGGGGCAATCAGCCCCAGCATTTT. Amino acids: CASSLFSIGGNQPQHF.

This clone is a singleton in its sample. This sequence joins TRBV23-1 and TRBJ2-1; a possible D gene is TRBD2 (6 bases). TRBV23-1 carries the ORF label, with uncertain function. CDR3 size: 13 residues. Trimming stripped 8 bases from V and 12 bases from J, with 20 bases between. The CDR3 DNA is TGCGCCAGCCCTCCCTTAGGCGGGACGGGGCAGTTCTTC. It is translated as CASPPLGGTGQFF.

This clone was detected only once. One junction end does not reproduce the germline sequence, and a read error may be involved. The chain uses TRBV7-7 and TRBJ2-1, with 8 bases fitting TRBD2. This CDR3 is 15 amino acids long. The germline V gene encodes CDR1 SSHAT and CDR2 FNYEAQ (reference sequence). CDR3 bases: TGTGCTAGCAGCTTAGAATACGGGAGGGACAATGAGCAGTTCTTC. Translating it yields CASSLEYGRDNEQFF.

V is TRBV7-9 and J is TRBJ2-5; TRBD2 is a possible D gene (6 bases). Germline-derived CDR1 and CDR2 are SEHNR and FQNEAQ (reference sequence). V lost 6 bases to trimming and J lost 4 bases, with 6 bases between them. The CDR3 has 11 residues. Here the CDR3 DNA reads TGTGCCAGCAGGGGGGGAGAGACCCAGTACTTC. Encoded protein: CASRGGETQYF.

The chain has TRBV27 and TRBJ2-7; no definite D call. The germline CDR1 and CDR2 sequences are MNHEY and SMNVEV (reference sequence). The CDR3 contains 16 residues. The germline V and J ends were trimmed by 0 bases and 0 bases, with 12 bases remaining between them. CDR3 protein: CASSLSPGLSSYEQYF. The CDR3 nucleotides are TGTGCCAGCAGTTTATCGCCCGGGTTGAGCTCCTACGAGCAGTACTTC.